The 28 T cell receptor beta chains below all came from one sample that was sequenced in a study of blood T cells in healthy people across ages. Through a sample-barcoded 5' primer and a J-beta primer mix, a second PCR was run for roughly 7 to 11 cycles. TCRdb redid the calling of the 5' RACE reads with MiXCR, one entry per CDR3 protein. The sample contains hundreds of thousands of distinct CDR3 sequences, about 56% of which appear only once. Sequencing used blood. Receptors were obtained from a man aged 35 to 55 in good health.

This clonotype was picked up a small number of times. V usage is TRBV28 and J usage is TRBJ2-7, with 10 nucleotides matching TRBD1. The germline V gene has CDR1 MDHEN and CDR2 SYDVKM. The CDR3 is 14 amino acids. The V and J ends lost 8 bases and 3 bases, in that order; junction bases with no gene match: 7. The CDR3, as DNA: TGTGCCAGCGGAGGACAGGGGGTCAACTACGAGCAGTACTTC. Its protein is CASGGQGVNYEQYF.

The rearrangement joins TRBV29-1 to TRBJ1-2; 8 bases map to TRBD1. The trim removed 4 bases at V and 4 bases at J, leaving 8 bases unmatched. Germline-derived CDR1 and CDR2 are SQVTM and ANQGSEA. This CDR3 contains 14 residues. The CDR3 nucleotides read TGCAGCGTTGGAACAGGGGGTTCGGGCTATGGCTACACCTTC. It specifies CSVGTGGSGYGYTF.

This clonotype showed up just once. The chain is built from TRBV4-2 and TRBJ2-4; 9 bases are shared with TRBD1. J was trimmed by 3 bases and V by 1 base; bases with no gene match: 10. The CDR3 loop spans 18 amino acids. Germline V gives CDR1 LGHNA, CDR2 YNFKEQ. The CDR3 DNA sequence: TGTGCCAGCAGCCAAGGGTCTGCGGGACAGGGATACAAAAACATTCAGTACTTC. Amino acid sequence: CASSQGSAGQGYKNIQYF.

In DNA, the CDR3 is TGCGCCAGCAGCTTGGGACTAGCGGGGAGAACTCCGGCGCAGTACTTC. Encoded protein: CASSLGLAGRTPAQYF. The chain employs TRBV5-1 and TRBJ2-5; TRBD2 matches 11 bases. Trimming cost V 0 bases and J 11 bases; bases outside gene matches: 12. The CDR3 extends over 16 amino acids. Per germline, CDR1 SGHRS and CDR2 YFSETQ.

This clonotype was recorded only once. J is TRBJ1-2 and V is TRBV12-3 or TRBV12-4; possible D gene TRBD1, 5 bases. This CDR3 comprises 16 residues. Trimming took off 6 bases at V and 0 bases at J, with 17 bases between the two ends. CDR3 bases: TGTGCCAGCAGCTCGGGACGGCTCTCCTCTAACTATGGCTACACCTTC. The encoded protein is CASSSGRLSSNYGYTF.

This clonotype has only a few counts. The V gene is TRBV12-3 or TRBV12-4, the J gene TRBJ1-4; D remains unclear. The CDR3 covers 14 residues. Trimming removed 0 bases from V and 3 bases from J, with 5 bases in between. The DNA for the CDR3 is TGTGCCAGCAGTTTAGCAGCGGCTAATGAAAAACTGTTTTTT. Protein: CASSLAAANEKLFF.

This clonotype showed up just a few times. The rearrangement uses TRBV29-1 and TRBJ2-5; D is unclear. With 0 bases removed from V and 5 bases from J, the gap between germline ends came to 13 bases. CDR3 length: 14 residues. Germline V gene data show CDR1 as SQVTM and CDR2 as ANQGSEA. CDR3: CSVEDRPQVETQYF. CDR3 nucleotide sequence: TGCAGCGTTGAAGATCGGCCCCAAGTGGAGACCCAGTACTTC.

The chain employs TRBV5-5 and TRBJ1-2; weak D call: TRBD1 (6 bases). The CDR3 contains 14 residues. Trimming stripped 4 bases from V and 6 bases from J, with 16 bases between. The V gene's germline CDR1 is SGHKS and CDR2 YYEKEE (reference sequence). The CDR3 reads CASSREQGSNGYTF. As DNA, the CDR3 is TGTGCCAGCAGCAGGGAACAGGGTTCCAATGGCTACACCTTC.

CDR3 nucleotides: TGTGCCAGCAGCACGCCTACCGGGACCGAGAATTCACCCCTCCACTTT. Translating it yields CASSTPTGTENSPLHF. The V call is TRBV21-1, the J call TRBJ1-6; the table's D call of TRBD1 was not tested on the DNA. TRBV21-1 is a pseudogene locus. The CDR3 is 16 amino acids.

The rearrangement joins TRBV6-1 to TRBJ2-2; D remains unclear. This CDR3 region has 16 residues. CDR1 MNHNS and CDR2 SASEGT come from the germline V gene. V lost 1 base and J lost 0, with 9 bases in between. The CDR3 bases are TGTGCCAGCAGTGAAGAGGCGGCGGCGAACACCGGGGAGCTGTTTTTT. Its protein product is CASSEEAAANTGELFF.

Turning to this clonotype: A much larger clonotype is one base distant, so this may be a read error. This rearrangement joins TRBV6-6 to TRBJ2-1; 8 nucleotides agree with TRBD1. The germline CDR1 and CDR2 sequences are MNHNY and SVGAGI (reference sequence). CDR3 length: 13 amino acids. J gave up 2 bases and V 8 bases, and 2 bases lay outside the gene matches. The CDR3 region is CASGQGTYNEQFF. CDR3 in DNA: TGTGCCAGCGGACAGGGTACCTACAATGAGCAGTTCTTC.

This clonotype appeared a few times. V usage is TRBV7-2 and J usage is TRBJ2-3, with D perhaps matching TRBD1 (6 bases). CDR1 is SGHTA and CDR2 is FQGNSA in the germline V gene. Trimming removed 2 bases at V and 0 bases at J, with 12 bases between. The CDR3 covers 16 residues. CDR3 nucleotides: TGTGCCAGCAGCTTATTGGCAGGGGCTAGCACAGATACGCAGTATTTT. This sequence encodes CASSLLAGASTDTQYF.

The rearrangement links TRBV27 to TRBJ1-2; D is ambiguous. Germline loops: CDR1 MNHEY, CDR2 SMNVEV (reference sequence). The V end was cut by 6 bases, the J end by 7 bases, with 18 bases between. CDR3 length equals 14 residues. As DNA, the CDR3 is TGTGCCAGCAGGCAACGTGGCGGGGTTAGTGGCTACACCTTC. Translation: CASRQRGGVSGYTF.

This sequence joins TRBV12-3 or TRBV12-4 and TRBJ1-4; D is perhaps TRBD1 (6 bases). The CDR3 is 16 amino acids. V was cut by 11 bases and J by 7 bases, with 26 bases left in between. CDR3 DNA sequence: TGTGCCGGCATTCCTAGTCATGGGGGCGCGGGTGAAAAACTGTTTTTT. It codes for CAGIPSHGGAGEKLFF.

With regard to this clonotype: The junction does not match germline at one end; this may be a read error. V usage is TRBV12-3 or TRBV12-4 and J usage is TRBJ2-4; 7 positions match TRBD2. This CDR3 is 13 amino acids long. The DNA for the CDR3 is TGTGCCAGCTTACCTCCGGGGGGAAACACTCAGTACTTC. It yields the protein CASLPPGGNTQYF.

The chain has TRBV12-3 or TRBV12-4 and TRBJ2-7; 9 bases are shared with TRBD2. V was clipped by 6 bases and J by 0 bases; unmatched bases: 6. The CDR3 consists of 15 residues. CDR3 nucleotide sequence: TGTGCCAGCAGAAAGGCGGGAGGGAACTCCTACGAGCAGTACTTC. Encoded protein: CASRKAGGNSYEQYF.

Concerning this clonotype itself: Germline and junction disagree at one end, which may indicate a read error. This sequence joins TRBV2 and TRBJ1-1; D uncertain. This CDR3 spans 13 amino acids. Germline V gene sequence: CDR1 SNHLY, CDR2 FYNNEI. DNA of the CDR3: TGTGCCAGCAGTGAGGACGGATGCACTGAGGCTTTCTTT. It yields the protein CASSEDGCTEAFF.

Only a few counts were recorded for this clonotype. One end of the junction is discordant with germline, which a read error may explain. The chain has TRBV20-1 and TRBJ2-7; D is uncertain. Germline-derived CDR1 and CDR2 are DFQATT and SNEGSKA (reference sequence). This CDR3 comprises 12 residues. The CDR3 DNA follows: TGCAGTGCCAGAGCAAGCTCCTACGAGCAGTACTTC. Translating gives CSARASSYEQYF.

The genes are TRBV11-2 and TRBJ2-3; D may be TRBD1 or TRBD2 (6 bases each). V was clipped by 4 bases and J by 4 bases, with 18 bases between them. CDR1 SGHAT and CDR2 FQNNGV come from the germline V gene. The CDR3 length is 16 residues. CDR3 DNA sequence: TGTGCCAGCAGCTCATACGACGGGGGCGCATCAGATACGCAGTATTTT. As protein: CASSSYDGGASDTQYF.

The genes are TRBV27 and TRBJ2-7; D not resolved. This CDR3 region has 15 residues. The V end lost 3 bases, the J end lost 0 bases, and 12 bases lay between the germline ends. Germline V CDR1 and CDR2: MNHEY, SMNVEV (reference sequence). The CDR3: CASSFRPQDSYEQYF. The DNA of the CDR3 is TGTGCCAGCAGTTTCCGCCCCCAGGACTCCTACGAGCAGTACTTC.

This clonotype was seen a handful of times. The V call is TRBV11-3, the J call TRBJ2-7; D is possibly TRBD2 (5 bases). CDR3 length: 14 residues. Germline-derived CDR1 and CDR2 are SGHNT and YENEEA. The ends were cut back, 3 bases at V and 3 bases at J, with 12 bases in the middle. CDR3 coding DNA: TGTGCCAGCAGCTTGATCCGGGAAAACTACGAGCAGTACTTC. As protein: CASSLIRENYEQYF.

The rearrangement links TRBV29-1 to TRBJ2-5; 12 bases are a match to TRBD1. Germline assignment: CDR1 SQVTM and CDR2 ANQGSEA. Unmatched junction bases numbered 7, after V lost 4 bases and J lost 1 base. CDR3 length: 16 amino acids. The CDR3 bases are TGCAGCGTTGGGGGACAGGGGGCGATCTCCCAAGAGACCCAGTACTTC. As protein: CSVGGQGAISQETQYF.

This clonotype has just a few counts. The V and J genes are TRBV5-1 and TRBJ2-1; D might be TRBD1 (6 bases). The CDR3 consists of 15 residues. V was trimmed by 0 bases and J by 8 bases, leaving 15 bases between them. In germline, CDR1 is SGHRS, CDR2 YFSETQ. Here the CDR3 DNA reads TGCGCCAGCAGCTTGGCGACGGGGACAACGGATGAGCAGTTCTTC. The encoded protein is CASSLATGTTDEQFF. The complete variable domain, with remaining parts taken from reference TRBV5-1 and TRBJ2-1, reads KAGVTQTPRYLIKTRGQQVTLSCSPISGHRSVSWYQQTPGQGLQFLFEYFSETQRNKGNFPGRFSGRQFSNSRSEMNVSTLELGDSALYLCASSLATGTTDEQFFGPGTRLTVL.

This chain joins TRBV24-1 and TRBJ2-1; 9 bases align to TRBD2. V was pared by 1 base and J by 7 bases, with 10 bases of the junction left unmatched. CDR1 and CDR2 from the germline V gene are KGHDR and SFDVKD. The CDR3 contains 17 residues. The CDR3 sequence: CATSDFSVAGVVNEQFF. The CDR3 DNA follows: TGTGCCACCAGTGATTTTAGTGTAGCGGGAGTAGTAAATGAGCAGTTCTTC.

This chain links TRBV29-1 with TRBJ2-1, with 9 nucleotides matching TRBD1. Unmatched junction bases numbered 10, after V lost 3 bases and J lost 7 bases. The CDR3 contains 15 residues. Germline lookup yields CDR1 SQVTM and CDR2 ANQGSEA. CDR3 coding DNA: TGCAGCGTTGAGTTAAGGGACAGGGTCAGTAATGAGCAGTTCTTC. Amino acids: CSVELRDRVSNEQFF.

This clonotype has just one count. The genes are TRBV7-2 and TRBJ2-2; D uncertain. The germline CDR1 and CDR2 sequences are SGHTA and FQGNSA. Trimming cost V 7 bases and J 4 bases, with 7 bases left between them. CDR3 length equals 12 residues. The CDR3, as DNA: TGTGCCAGCACCCCCTTCACCGGGGAGCTGTTTTTT. Translating gives CASTPFTGELFF.

The V gene is TRBV7-2, the J gene TRBJ2-5; tentative D call: TRBD2 (6 bases). CDR1 is SGHTA and CDR2 is FQGNSA in the germline V gene. Trimming shortened V by 5 bases and J by 7 bases, and 14 bases separated the two germline ends. The CDR3 spans 13 residues. CDR3 nucleotide sequence: TGTGCCAGCAGCCTCCGGGACTTCGGGACCCAGTACTTC. Protein sequence: CASSLRDFGTQYF.

The chain has TRBV5-1 and TRBJ1-2; D is undetermined. The CDR3 is 15 residues long. Germline V gene sequence: CDR1 SGHRS, CDR2 YFSETQ. The ends were cut back, 0 bases at V and 0 bases at J, with 9 bases in the middle. CDR3 DNA sequence: TGCGCCAGCAGCTTGGAACCGAGAGCTAACTATGGCTACACCTTC. It encodes CASSLEPRANYGYTF.